The 14 T cell receptor beta chains below all came from one sample that was sequenced in a study of cytomegalovirus exposure and HLA in healthy donors. PCR was performed using 60 Vbeta and 13 Jbeta primers. The table came from immunoSEQ multiplex PCR; TCRdb's copy has only in-frame clones and leaves some out. This repertoire comprises 75,000 to 95,000 clones; its ten largest clones make up approximately 1.5%. Sequencing was carried out using PBMCs. The origin of the receptors is a woman aged 60-75 years in good health and CMV-seronegative.

The rearrangement links TRBV28 to TRBJ2-1; 8 positions agree with TRBD1. With 7 bases clipped from V and 3 bases from J, the junction kept 11 bases outside the gene matches. The CDR3 has 16 amino acids. Germline V gives CDR1 MDHEN, CDR2 SYDVKM. CDR3 DNA: TGTGCCAGCATAGGACAGGGACAGTTTAGCTACAATGAGCAGTTCTTC. Translation: CASIGQGQFSYNEQFF.

The chain joins TRBV11-2 to TRBJ1-1; TRBD1 matches 7 bases. Per the germline V gene, CDR1 is SGHAT and CDR2 is FQNNGV. CDR3 length equals 14 residues. The V segment lost 1 base and the J segment 6 bases; nucleotides outside the gene matches: 5. DNA for the CDR3: TGTGCCAGCAGCTTAGGCCGACAGGGCCCTGAAGCTTTCTTT. This gives the protein CASSLGRQGPEAFF.

This sequence joins TRBV4-1 and TRBJ2-1; 10 bases fit TRBD2. CDR1 is MGHRA, CDR2 YSYEKL, per germline. V was pared by 0 bases and J by 0 bases, with 17 bases of the junction left unmatched. The CDR3 length is 22 residues. CDR3 in amino acids: CASSQEVPSGSIGVSSYNEQFF. As DNA, the CDR3 is TGCGCCAGCAGCCAAGAGGTGCCTAGCGGGAGCATCGGTGTGAGCTCCTACAATGAGCAGTTCTTC.

The chain couples TRBV7-2 to TRBJ2-5; D may be TRBD1 (5 bases). CDR3 length equals 14 residues. Germline CDR1 reads SGHTA; CDR2 reads FQGNSA. Trimming removed 1 base from V and 11 bases from J, with 17 bases in between. In nucleotides, the CDR3 is TGTGCCAGCAGCTTAGATCGTGCAGGGCGAGAGCAGTACTTC. Translated: CASSLDRAGREQYF.

V usage is TRBV4-2 and J usage is TRBJ2-1; 7 bases are a match to TRBD2. With 2 bases clipped from V and 6 bases from J, the junction kept 7 bases outside the gene matches. The CDR3 consists of 15 residues. CDR1 LGHNA and CDR2 YNFKEQ come from the germline V gene. The CDR3 nucleotides read TGTGCCAGCAGCCAAACTAGCGCCTTGGTCAATGAGCAGTTCTTC. Its protein product is CASSQTSALVNEQFF.

The gene calls are TRBV5-1 and TRBJ1-5, with 7 bases identical to TRBD1. This CDR3 has 15 amino acids. The ends lost 5 bases at V and 3 bases at J; junction bases unmatched: 8. Germline CDR1 is SGHRS and CDR2 is YFSETQ. CDR3 sequence: CASSDTGTANQPQHF. The CDR3 nucleotides read TGCGCCAGCAGTGATACCGGGACAGCCAATCAGCCCCAGCATTTT.

For the CDR3, the DNA is TGTGCCATCAGTGGAAGGGGACAGGGGGAGACCCAGTACTTC. Protein sequence: CAISGRGQGETQYF. The V call is TRBV10-3, the J call TRBJ2-5; 10 bases are shared with TRBD1. The CDR3 is 14 residues long. From germline, CDR1 is ENHRY and CDR2 SYGVKD. Unmatched junction bases numbered 4, after V lost 4 bases and J lost 5 bases.

The chain carries TRBV20-1 and TRBJ2-1, with TRBD2 identical over 8 bases. The germline gives CDR1 DFQATT, CDR2 SNEGSKA (reference sequence). CDR3 length: 11 residues. V lost 5 bases to trimming and J lost 10 bases; unmatched junction nucleotides: 4. The CDR3 reads CSAQREKEQFF. The CDR3, as DNA: TGCAGTGCTCAGCGGGAGAAGGAGCAGTTCTTC.

The J gene is TRBJ2-7, the V gene TRBV4-3; D may be TRBD1 (6 bases). Germline CDR1 and CDR2: LGHNA and YSLEER. V was cut by 3 bases and J by 3 bases, with 15 bases left in between. This CDR3 is built from 15 residues. CDR3 sequence reads: CASSQDGGRGYEQYF. CDR3 nucleotides: TGCGCCAGCAGCCAGGATGGAGGCAGGGGCTACGAGCAGTACTTC.

The chain joins TRBV28 to TRBJ2-3, with TRBD1 matching 8 bases. V was clipped by 7 bases and J by 5 bases; unmatched bases: 11. Per germline, CDR1 MDHEN and CDR2 SYDVKM. The CDR3 totals 15 residues. The CDR3 DNA follows: TGTGCCAGCAACCTCGACAGGGGTCACCGAGATACGCAGTATTTT. This gives the protein CASNLDRGHRDTQYF. Filled out from reference TRBV28 and TRBJ2-3, the complete variable domain reads DVKVTQSSRYLVKRTGEKVFLECVQDMDHENMFWYRQDPGLGLRLIYFSYDVKMKEKGDIPEGYSVSREKKERFSLILESASTNQTSMYLCASNLDRGHRDTQYFGPGTRLTVL.

The rearrangement joins TRBV10-3 to TRBJ2-5, with 7 bases identical to TRBD1. The J segment lost 5 bases and the V segment lost 6 bases, leaving 15 bases of the junction unmatched. CDR3 length: 16 amino acids. Germline CDR1 is ENHRY and CDR2 is SYGVKD. The CDR3 DNA sequence: TGTGCCATCAGCTCAACAGGGGTAAGGGGGTCGGAGACCCAGTACTTC. It codes for CAISSTGVRGSETQYF.

V and J are TRBV28 and TRBJ2-7; 11 bases are a match to TRBD1. With V trimmed by 4 bases and J by 2 bases, 1 base remained unmatched. The V gene's germline CDR1 is MDHEN and CDR2 SYDVKM. The CDR3 loop spans 14 amino acids. In DNA, the CDR3 is TGTGCCAGCAGTTGGGGACAGGGGGCCTACGAGCAGTACTTC. Its translation: CASSWGQGAYEQYF.

The chain recombines TRBV12-2 with TRBJ2-7; the table's D gene call, TRBD1, was not cross checked with the DNA. TRBV12-2 has pseudogene status. This CDR3 is 17 amino acids long. The CDR3 DNA is TGTGCAAGTCGCCCCCCTCCTCCGGACAGGGGGCTTTCCGAGCAGTACTTC. It codes for CASRPPPPDRGLSEQYF.

The genes are TRBV30 and TRBJ1-5, with 7 bases identical to TRBD1. The CDR3 totals 15 residues. Germline-derived CDR1 and CDR2 are GTSNPN and SVGIG (reference sequence). The J segment lost 3 bases and the V segment lost 2 bases, leaving 7 bases of the junction unmatched. This CDR3 reads CAWSKSGQANQPQHF. CDR3 in DNA: TGTGCCTGGAGTAAATCTGGACAGGCCAATCAGCCCCAGCATTTT.